This TCR beta chain was sequenced during a study of blood T cell dynamics during melanoma immunotherapy. Libraries were prepared by immunoSEQ multiplex PCR; TCRdb keeps only in-frame clonotypes and omits some of them. The table includes about 8,800 clones, over 75% detected once. Time point denoted: week 3, after first cycle of checkpoint inhibitor. Losses at the gene ends were 5 bases for V and 4 bases for J; bases not matched to a gene: 6. Germline loops: CDR1 ENHRY, CDR2 SYGVKD. The CDR3 extends over 14 amino acids. Sequencing used blood, obtained from a patient treated with checkpoint blockade. This rearrangement joins TRBV10-3 to TRBJ2-3, with 7 bases aligning to TRBD1. The source of this sequence is a human donor with melanoma. CDR3 bases: TGTGCCATCAGTAGACAGGGTCAGGCAGATACGCAGTATTTT. Protein: CAISRQGQADTQYF.